This T cell receptor (beta chain) was recovered during a study of blood T cell repertoires in COVID-19. For the study at large: Sources were T cells, B-cell-depleted T cells, or PBMCs; the material itself was cDNA or gDNA.

Libraries were prepared by immunoSEQ multiplex PCR; TCRdb keeps only in-frame clonotypes and omits some of them. Seen here are around 120,000 clones, just over 90% observed once, and the top ten hold under 2%. With 5 bases clipped from V and 3 bases from J, the junction kept 3 bases outside the gene matches. The CDR3 totals 14 residues. CDR1 LNHDA and CDR2 SQIVND come from the germline V gene (reference sequence). The clonotype originates from a human donor with active COVID-19. The donor label of this sample is uncertain. Sequencing input: peripheral blood. The chain links TRBV19 to TRBJ1-2; 10 bases align to TRBD1. The CDR3 sequence: CASSPTGGDYGYTF. The DNA for the CDR3 is TGTGCCAGTAGTCCGACAGGGGGCGACTATGGCTACACCTTC.